This T cell receptor (beta chain) was documented in a study of identical twins' blood T cells (dated by TCRdb to the early 2010s). Turning to the overall study: The roughly twelve libraries, six for the alpha chain and six for the beta chain, yielded around 50 million Illumina reads in total. TCR alpha and beta chain repertoires of three pairs of monozygous twins were compared using next-generation sequencing to assess genetic influence on repertoire formation.

The germline V gene yields SNHLY for CDR1 and FYNNEI for CDR2. Inclusive of the bounding cysteine and phenylalanine, the CDR3 is 16 residues long. Only the CDR3 DNA stays, 48 bases, in frame from base 1. In this sample, this clonotype turned up a few times. No antigen is known for it. No clone much larger than this one lies a single base away; base qualities are absent. Six healthy women forming three monozygous twin pairs were used as donors. All three twin pairs had been reared together and were thought likely to have met the same infectious agents and vaccines. TCR cDNA libraries were prepared from RNA that was isolated from peripheral blood mononuclear cells. The receptor library was made with 5' RACE. The data were produced on an Illumina Genome Analyzer IIx. To prepare the RNA-based TCR cDNA libraries, a previously described protocol was followed, with several modifications. To prevent cross-contamination, barcodes specific to each sample were added to both ends of every TCR cDNA library during cDNA synthesis and amplification. On the study's bioinformatics: Each library contained 2.2 to 3.6 million CDR3-containing reads, and somewhere between about 90,000 and nearly 500,000 clonotypes were identified for each individual. Reads with improper barcode index combinations were discarded, after which clonesets were built for each library with the MiTCR software. MiTCR filtered or rescued low-quality reads and corrected PCR and sequencing errors when assembling CDR3 clonotypes. Artificial out-of-frame clonotypes were mapped to in-frame sequences, with one indel allowed in the CDR3, and then removed. Similarity of V and J gene usage between donors was measured as Jensen-Shannon divergence divided by mean entropy. TCRdb's own reprocessing of the public reads used fastp at Q25 and MiXCR and kept productive beta chains. Here each entry gathers all rows of one CDR3 protein and keeps the most common genes and DNA. What appears here as the V and J calls and clone size reflects TCRdb's work, not the paper's. Here the sample has 350,000 to 450,000 distinct CDR3 sequences; roughly 30% occur a single time. Of the sample, roughly 6.1% is held by the ten largest clones.

General findings and caveats noted by the study authors: Independent studies were stated to be required to validate the proposed role of the TCRalpha J segment in MHC recognition during thymic selection. How many CDR3 clonotypes two donors shared depended mainly on the product of their cloneset sizes, and the twins did not clearly stray from this trend. V gene usage was reported to be markedly more similar within twin pairs than between unrelated donors, even among non-selected out-of-frame TCRbeta clonotypes. Among the most abundant TCRbeta clonotypes, every donor shared more CDR3 sequences with her own twin than with unrelated donors. Because the twins were reared together, environmental influences could not be ruled out as the explanation for twin similarity.

The TCR was taken from a woman between 18 and 49 years old in good health. Sample: PBMCs. This receptor chain uses TRBV2 and TRBJ2-3; the D segment could be TRBD1, given 5 matching bases. The end of the DNA fits TRBJ1-5 better, so the J call may be wrong. The CDR3 amino acid sequence is: CASSPELAGETDTQHF. Read as DNA, the sequence is TGTGCCAGCAGTCCAGAACTAGCGGGAGAGACAGATACGCAGCATTTT.